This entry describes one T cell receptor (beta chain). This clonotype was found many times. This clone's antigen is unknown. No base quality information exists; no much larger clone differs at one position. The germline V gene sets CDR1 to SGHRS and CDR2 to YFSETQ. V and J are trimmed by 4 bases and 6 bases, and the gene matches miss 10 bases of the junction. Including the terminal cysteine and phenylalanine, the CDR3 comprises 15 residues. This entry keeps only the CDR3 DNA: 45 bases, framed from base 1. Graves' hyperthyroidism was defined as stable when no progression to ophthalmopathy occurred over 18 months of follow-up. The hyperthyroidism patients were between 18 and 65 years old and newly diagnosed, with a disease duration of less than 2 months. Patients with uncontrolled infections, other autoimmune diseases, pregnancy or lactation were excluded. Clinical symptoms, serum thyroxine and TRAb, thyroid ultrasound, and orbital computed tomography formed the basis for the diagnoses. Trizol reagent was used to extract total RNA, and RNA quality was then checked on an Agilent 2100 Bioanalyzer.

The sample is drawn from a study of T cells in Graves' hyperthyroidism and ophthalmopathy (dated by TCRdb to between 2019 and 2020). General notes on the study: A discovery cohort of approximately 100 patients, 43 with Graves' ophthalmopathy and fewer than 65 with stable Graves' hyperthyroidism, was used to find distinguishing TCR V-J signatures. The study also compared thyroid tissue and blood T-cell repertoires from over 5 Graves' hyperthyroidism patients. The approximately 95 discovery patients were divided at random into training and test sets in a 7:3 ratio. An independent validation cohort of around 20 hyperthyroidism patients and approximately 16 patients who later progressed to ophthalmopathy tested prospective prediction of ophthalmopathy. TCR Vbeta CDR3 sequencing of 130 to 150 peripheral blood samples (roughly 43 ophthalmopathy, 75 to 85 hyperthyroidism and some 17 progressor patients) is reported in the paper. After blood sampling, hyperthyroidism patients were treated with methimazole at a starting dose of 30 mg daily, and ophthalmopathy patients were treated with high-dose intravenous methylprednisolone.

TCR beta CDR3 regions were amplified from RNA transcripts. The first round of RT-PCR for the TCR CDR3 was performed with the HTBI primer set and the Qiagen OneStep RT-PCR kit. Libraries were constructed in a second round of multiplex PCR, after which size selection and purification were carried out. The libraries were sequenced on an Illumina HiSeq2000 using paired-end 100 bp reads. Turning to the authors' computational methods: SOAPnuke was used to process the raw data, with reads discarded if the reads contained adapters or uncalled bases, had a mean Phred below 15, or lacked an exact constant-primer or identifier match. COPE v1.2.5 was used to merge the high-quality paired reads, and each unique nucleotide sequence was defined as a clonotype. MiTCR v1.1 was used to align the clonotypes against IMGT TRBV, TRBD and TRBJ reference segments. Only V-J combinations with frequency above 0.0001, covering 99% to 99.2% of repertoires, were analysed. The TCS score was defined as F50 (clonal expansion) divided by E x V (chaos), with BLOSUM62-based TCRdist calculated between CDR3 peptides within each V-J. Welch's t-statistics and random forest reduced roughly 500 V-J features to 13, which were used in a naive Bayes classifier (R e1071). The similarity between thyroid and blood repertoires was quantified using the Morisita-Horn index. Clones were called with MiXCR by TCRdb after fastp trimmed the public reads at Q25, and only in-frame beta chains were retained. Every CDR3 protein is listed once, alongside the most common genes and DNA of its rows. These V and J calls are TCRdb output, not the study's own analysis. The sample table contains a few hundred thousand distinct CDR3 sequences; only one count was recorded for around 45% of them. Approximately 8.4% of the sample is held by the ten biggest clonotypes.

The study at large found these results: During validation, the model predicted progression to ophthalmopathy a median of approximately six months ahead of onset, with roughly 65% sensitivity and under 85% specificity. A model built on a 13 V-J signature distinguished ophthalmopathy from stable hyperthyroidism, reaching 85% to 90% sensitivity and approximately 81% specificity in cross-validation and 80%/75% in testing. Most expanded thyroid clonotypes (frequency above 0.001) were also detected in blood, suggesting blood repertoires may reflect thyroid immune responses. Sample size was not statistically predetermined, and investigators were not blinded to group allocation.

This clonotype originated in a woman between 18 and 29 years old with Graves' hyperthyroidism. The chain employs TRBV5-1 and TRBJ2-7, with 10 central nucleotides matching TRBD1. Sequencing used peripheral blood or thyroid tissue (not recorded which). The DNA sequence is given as TGCGCCAGCAGCCCCCGGGACAGGGGACTACTCGAGCAGTACTTC. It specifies CASSPRDRGLLEQYF.